These 6 T cell receptor beta chains share one sample of origin, sequenced in a study of HIV-infected children after antiretroviral therapy interruption. Treatment meaning: PENTA 11 planned treatment interruption arm or continuous ART arm. The TCR library was built from RNA with a 3' RACE protocol and unique molecular identifiers. MiXCR was run by TCRdb on the 3' RACE reads, yielding one entry per CDR3 protein. The sample holds around 47,000 distinct CDR3 sequences, around 4.5% seen once. The sample consisted of CD45RA+ CD4+ T cells from PBMCs, pooled from several time points, taken from a donor given antiretroviral therapy, either interrupted or continuous. The subset is: naive CD4+ CD45RA+ CD45RO- T cells. These receptors originate from a pool of human donors with HIV.

This clonotype appeared many times. The chain links TRBV20-1 to TRBJ2-1; no reliable D call. Trimming shortened V by 6 bases and J by 7 bases, and 10 bases separated the two germline ends. Germline assignment: CDR1 DFQATT and CDR2 SNEGSKA (reference sequence). The CDR3 has 11 amino acids. The CDR3 DNA reads as TGCAGTGCCCTTATCAGGAATGAGCAGTTCTTC. Protein sequence: CSALIRNEQFF.

This clonotype appeared a few times. The genes are TRBV30 and TRBJ2-6; D uncertain. Trimming shortened V by 3 bases and J by 0 bases, and 3 bases separated the two germline ends. Looked up from germline, CDR1 is GTSNPN and CDR2 is SVGIG (reference sequence). The CDR3 consists of 13 residues. The CDR3 DNA follows: TGTGCCTGGAGAAACTCTGGGGCCAACGTCCTGACTTTC. As protein: CAWRNSGANVLTF.

This clonotype was seen a few times. The V call is TRBV30, the J call TRBJ1-1; weak D call: TRBD1 (5 bases). V was clipped by 6 bases and J by 1 base, with 12 bases between them. CDR3 length: 13 residues. From germline, CDR1 is GTSNPN and CDR2 SVGIG (reference sequence). CDR3 in amino acids: CACSRGANTEAFF. For the CDR3, the DNA is TGTGCCTGTTCACGAGGGGCGAACACTGAAGCTTTCTTT.

This chain connects TRBV28 to TRBJ2-6; no definite D call. Germline-derived CDR1 and CDR2 are MDHEN and SYDVKM. V lost 3 bases and J 0 bases, leaving 6 bases between the germline ends. This CDR3 is built from 15 residues. The CDR3 DNA reads TGTGCCAGCAGTTTCGGGCCCTCTGGGGCCAACGTCCTGACTTTC. Protein sequence: CASSFGPSGANVLTF.

In this sample, this clonotype turned up a few times. This sequence joins TRBV29-1 and TRBJ2-3, with D maybe TRBD2 (6 bases). V lost 6 bases and J 6 bases, leaving 13 bases between the germline ends. The CDR3 extends over 12 amino acids. Germline V gives CDR1 SQVTM, CDR2 ANQGSEA. Written as DNA, the CDR3 is TGCAGCGTGGGGACTGGCGCGGATACGCAGTATTTT. This gives the protein CSVGTGADTQYF.

This clonotype was seen at least ten times. The rearrangement joins TRBV7-2 to TRBJ2-1; 10 nucleotides match TRBD2. V was pared by 7 bases and J by 4 bases, with 7 bases of the junction left unmatched. Germline V gives CDR1 SGHTA, CDR2 FQGNSA. The CDR3 loop spans 15 amino acids. In nucleotides, the CDR3 is TGTGCCAGCATACTCCTAGCGGGGGTGTACAATGAGCAGTTCTTC. Its translation: CASILLAGVYNEQFF.